What follows are 31 T cell receptor beta chains derived from one specimen sequenced in a study of shared clonotypes between healthy human individuals. Using immunoSEQ multiplex PCR, the repertoire was profiled, and TCRdb retains in-frame clones only, with some absent. The profile shows more than 1,200,000 clones, around 98.5% of them singletons. The sequenced material came from naive CD4+ T cells sorted from blood. Subset defined: CD45RA+ positively selected. All receptors derive from a man aged 25-45 years in good health.

The chain carries TRBV5-4 and TRBJ2-7, with 10 positions matching TRBD1. V shed 3 bases, J shed 5 bases, and the junction held 5 bases outside the gene matches. CDR3 size: 14 residues. The germline CDR1 and CDR2 sequences are SGHNT and YYREEE (reference sequence). CDR3 loop: CASSSRDRGNEQYF. The CDR3 nucleotides are TGTGCCAGCAGCTCCCGGGACAGGGGTAACGAGCAGTACTTC.

The chain carries TRBV30 and TRBJ1-4; the D is unclear. The CDR3 is made up of 14 amino acids. Per the germline V gene, CDR1 is GTSNPN and CDR2 is SVGIG (reference sequence). V was trimmed by 3 bases and J by 8 bases, leaving 16 bases between them. This CDR3 reads CAWSLEGLGEKLFF. The CDR3 nucleotides read TGTGCCTGGAGCCTTGAGGGCCTGGGGGAAAAACTGTTTTTT. The entire variable domain, with the rest obtained from reference TRBV30 and TRBJ1-4, is as follows: SQTIHQWPATLVQPVGSPLSLECTVEGTSNPNLYWYRQAAGRGLQLLFYSVGIGQISSEVPQNLSASRPQDRQFILSSKKLLLSDSGFYLCAWSLEGLGEKLFFGSGTQLSVL.

This chain joins TRBV10-3 and TRBJ1-3; D is ambiguous. This CDR3 has 14 amino acids. Trimming stripped 0 bases from V and 2 bases from J, with 5 bases between. The V gene's germline CDR1 is ENHRY and CDR2 SYGVKD. The CDR3 sequence: CAISESTTGNTIYF. DNA for the CDR3: TGTGCCATCAGTGAGTCGACCACTGGAAACACCATATATTTT.

This clone was observed a single time. V and J are TRBV9 and TRBJ2-5; weak D call: TRBD2 (5 bases). Germline CDR1 is SGDLS and CDR2 is YYNGEE. Trimming pared 4 bases from V and 4 bases from J, leaving 17 bases between. The CDR3 has 15 amino acids. CDR3 loop: CASSPRSREGETQYF. The CDR3 DNA sequence: TGTGCCAGCAGCCCCCGATCGAGGGAAGGAGAGACCCAGTACTTC.

The chain couples TRBV7-2 to TRBJ2-1; TRBD2 aligns across 9 bases. Germline CDR1 SGHTA, CDR2 FQGNSA. The CDR3 spans 16 residues. V was clipped by 5 bases and J by 5 bases; unmatched bases: 10. The CDR3: CASSPMRLAAHNEQFF. For the CDR3, the DNA is TGTGCCAGCAGCCCCATGAGACTAGCGGCCCACAATGAGCAGTTCTTC.

Note on this clone: Other DNA sequences within the sample encode an identical CDR3. This rearrangement joins TRBV11-2 to TRBJ1-1; D is unclear. The CDR3 consists of 13 residues. Trimming pared 1 base from V and 2 bases from J, leaving 5 bases between. The V gene's germline CDR1 is SGHAT and CDR2 FQNNGV. CDR3 sequence reads: CASSLGLNTEAFF. As DNA, the CDR3 is TGTGCCAGCAGCTTAGGATTAAACACTGAAGCTTTCTTT.

The chain carries TRBV6-6 and TRBJ1-5, with a tentative D call TRBD1 (6 bases). CDR1 and CDR2 from the germline V gene are MNHNY and SVGAGI (reference sequence). The CDR3 sequence is 14 residues long. V lost 7 bases, J lost 3 bases, and 13 bases lay in between. DNA of the CDR3: TGTGCCAGCACTCGGGGGCTCGACAATCAGCCCCAGCATTTT. Protein sequence: CASTRGLDNQPQHF.

This chain uses TRBV11-3 with TRBJ2-3; no firm D call. Germline CDR1 is SGHNT and CDR2 is YENEEA. The CDR3 covers 14 residues. Trimming cost V 3 bases and J 1 base, with 8 bases left between them. The CDR3 here is CASSFDGGTDTQYF. CDR3 nucleotides: TGTGCCAGCAGCTTCGATGGGGGCACAGATACGCAGTATTTT. Variable domain in full (rest from reference TRBV11-3 and TRBJ2-3): EAGVVQSPRYKIIEKKQPVAFWCNPISGHNTLYWYLQNLGQGPELLIRYENEEAVDDSQLPKDRFSAERLKGVDSTLKIQPAELGDSAVYLCASSFDGGTDTQYFGPGTRLTVL.

J is TRBJ2-7 and V is TRBV19, with 7 bases aligning to TRBD1. CDR1 and CDR2 (germline): LNHDA, SQIVND (reference sequence). J lost 1 base, V lost 6 bases, and 6 bases had no gene match. The CDR3 totals 14 residues. In DNA, the CDR3 is TGTGCCAGTAGCAATACAGGGGAATCCTACGAGCAGTACTTC. Translated, it gives CASSNTGESYEQYF.

The chain joins TRBV18 to TRBJ2-1, with a tentative D call TRBD1 (5 bases). CDR1 is KGHSH, CDR2 LQKENI, per germline. With 8 bases removed from V and 14 bases from J, the gap between germline ends came to 16 bases. This CDR3 is 11 amino acids long. The CDR3, as DNA: TGTGCCAGCGGCGCCAGGGCCCTGGAGTTCTTC. It codes for CASGARALEFF.

The J gene is TRBJ2-7, the V gene TRBV28; TRBD1 matches 9 bases. With V trimmed by 3 bases and J by 6 bases, 9 bases remained unmatched. The CDR3 extends over 15 amino acids. From germline, CDR1 is MDHEN and CDR2 SYDVKM. The DNA of the CDR3 is TGTGCCAGCAGTTTTGCGTCCCGGGACAGGGTCGAGCAGTACTTC. Amino acid sequence: CASSFASRDRVEQYF.

The V gene is TRBV28, the J gene TRBJ1-1; tentatively, D is TRBD1 (5 bases). The CDR3 runs 14 residues. Germline V gives CDR1 MDHEN, CDR2 SYDVKM. Trimming pared 4 bases from V and 7 bases from J, leaving 16 bases between. The CDR3 loop reads CASSSGGARSEAFF. The CDR3 DNA reads as TGTGCCAGCAGTTCCGGCGGGGCCAGAAGTGAAGCTTTCTTT. The full variable domain, with the rest looked up from reference TRBV28 and TRBJ1-1, is DVKVTQSSRYLVKRTGEKVFLECVQDMDHENMFWYRQDPGLGLRLIYFSYDVKMKEKGDIPEGYSVSREKKERFSLILESASTNQTSMYLCASSSGGARSEAFFGQGTRLTVV.

This chain links TRBV7-2 with TRBJ1-2; D not resolved. Trimming removed 1 base from V and 4 bases from J, with 13 bases in between. Germline CDR1 and CDR2: SGHTA and FQGNSA. The CDR3 spans 15 residues. CDR3 coding DNA: TGTGCCAGCAGCTTAGAGGTGGGAGGAGTCTATGGCTACACCTTC. This translates into CASSLEVGGVYGYTF.

V gene TRBV13 combines with J gene TRBJ2-1; D is unresolved. The V end was cut by 1 base, the J end by 10 bases, with 11 bases between. CDR3 length: 13 amino acids. The germline CDR1 and CDR2 sequences are PRHDT and FYEKMQ (reference sequence). The CDR3 nucleotides read TGTGCCAGCAGCTTAGTAGGACGGGTAGAGCAGTTCTTC. Its translation: CASSLVGRVEQFF.

The J gene is TRBJ2-3, the V gene TRBV29-1; 11 bases are a match to TRBD2. The junction had 11 bases not matched to a gene; V was cut back by 0 bases and J by 6 bases. From germline, CDR1 is SQVTM and CDR2 ANQGSEA. There are 17 residues in the CDR3. The CDR3 spells CSVEDPRTSGPRDTQYF. The CDR3, as DNA: TGCAGCGTTGAAGATCCTAGGACTAGCGGGCCACGGGATACGCAGTATTTT.

V usage is TRBV6-4 and J usage is TRBJ2-2, with a weak D call TRBD1 (5 bases). Germline V CDR1 and CDR2: MRHNA, SNTAGT. CDR3 length equals 12 residues. V lost 6 bases and J lost 7, with 9 bases in between. This chain's CDR3 is CASSPGFGELFF. The CDR3 coding sequence is TGTGCCAGCAGCCCAGGGTTCGGGGAGCTGTTTTTT.

This clone was recorded only once. In DNA, the CDR3 is TGTGCCAGCACCCAATATGGAGGGGGTTTCGATGAGCAGTTCTTC. The encoded protein is CASTQYGGGFDEQFF. This chain uses TRBV9 with TRBJ2-1; D is perhaps TRBD1 or TRBD2 (6 bases each). The V gene lost 6 bases and the J gene lost 8 bases, with 21 bases spanning the gap. The CDR3 totals 15 residues. CDR1 and CDR2 from the germline V gene are SGDLS and YYNGEE.

This clone is a singleton in its sample. The rearrangement links TRBV19 to TRBJ1-1; the match to TRBD1 covers 10 bases. Losses at the gene ends were 5 bases for V and 5 bases for J; bases not matched to a gene: 8. Germline CDR1 and CDR2: LNHDA and SQIVND (reference sequence). The CDR3 loop spans 15 amino acids. The CDR3, as DNA: TGTGCCAGTAGTTTAAAGGACAGGGGGGGAACTGAAGCTTTCTTT. Protein sequence: CASSLKDRGGTEAFF.

The chain couples TRBV9 to TRBJ2-7; perhaps TRBD1 as D (5 bases). The CDR3 contains 15 residues. In germline, CDR1 is SGDLS, CDR2 YYNGEE. V lost 4 bases and J 1 base, leaving 15 bases between the germline ends. The CDR3 sequence is CASSPAPAGSYEQYF. The CDR3 DNA follows: TGTGCCAGCAGCCCAGCCCCGGCAGGGTCCTACGAGCAGTACTTC.

V is TRBV7-2 and J is TRBJ1-5; D is ambiguous. The CDR3 is 12 amino acids. Germline CDR1 and CDR2: SGHTA and FQGNSA. Trimming removed 5 bases at V and 6 bases at J, with 8 bases between. The CDR3 reads CASSQDTQPQHF. In nucleotides, the CDR3 is TGTGCCAGCAGCCAAGACACTCAGCCCCAGCATTTT.

This clone occurred a few times. Different DNA sequences within this sample yield the same CDR3. The V call is TRBV30, the J call TRBJ1-3; D uncertain. Trimming took 1 base from V and 4 from J, leaving 5 bases between them. Germline assignment: CDR1 GTSNPN and CDR2 SVGIG (reference sequence). The CDR3 runs to 12 residues. CDR3 protein: CAWSAGGNTIYF. DNA for the CDR3: TGTGCCTGGAGTGCGGGGGGAAACACCATATATTTT.

CDR3 region: CASSQVGRDYGYTF. DNA for the CDR3: TGCGCCAGCAGCCAAGTGGGCAGGGACTATGGCTACACCTTC. This chain connects TRBV4-1 to TRBJ1-2; TRBD1 is a possible D gene (5 bases). The V end was cut by 1 base, the J end by 3 bases, with 9 bases between. The CDR3 totals 14 residues. Germline V gives CDR1 MGHRA, CDR2 YSYEKL.

This clone was seen only a few times. Other nucleotide sequences from this sample produce the same CDR3. The CDR3 loop is CASSSIYEQYF. Here the CDR3 DNA reads TGTGCCAGCAGTTCAATCTACGAGCAGTACTTC. The chain joins TRBV28 to TRBJ2-7; D gene uncertain. This CDR3 spans 11 amino acids. CDR1 is MDHEN and CDR2 is SYDVKM in the germline V gene. The germline V and J ends were trimmed by 4 bases and 3 bases, with 4 bases remaining between them.

The rearrangement links TRBV19 to TRBJ1-1, with a possible D match to TRBD1 (5 bases). This CDR3 contains 14 residues. V was cut by 4 bases and J by 7 bases, with 16 bases left in between. CDR1 is LNHDA, CDR2 SQIVND, per germline (reference sequence). The CDR3 DNA is TGTGCCAGTAGTAAGGCAGCCGGGACGGGTGAAGCTTTCTTT. Translating gives CASSKAAGTGEAFF.

The rearrangement links TRBV18 to TRBJ1-3; unclear D gene. CDR1 is KGHSH and CDR2 is LQKENI in the germline V gene. V dropped 3 bases and J dropped 0 bases, with 12 bases sitting between them. This CDR3 has 16 residues. This chain's CDR3 is CASSPSAYSSGNTIYF. The CDR3 DNA is TGTGCCAGCTCACCTTCAGCTTACTCCTCTGGAAACACCATATATTTT. The full variable domain, in which reference TRBV18 and TRBJ1-3 provide the parts outside the CDR3, is NAGVMQNPRHLVRRRGQEARLRCSPMKGHSHVYWYRQLPEEGLKFMVYLQKENIIDESGMPKERFSAEFPKEGPSILRIQQVVRGDSAAYFCASSPSAYSSGNTIYFGEGSWLTVV.

The chain couples TRBV2 to TRBJ2-1, with 9 bases aligning to TRBD2. After removal of 8 bases from V and 3 bases from J, the junction contained 8 bases not matched to a gene. CDR3 length: 15 amino acids. Germline loops: CDR1 SNHLY, CDR2 FYNNEI. CDR3 in amino acids: CASVPLAGLYNEQFF. The CDR3 DNA reads TGTGCCAGCGTCCCTCTAGCGGGGCTCTACAATGAGCAGTTCTTC.

This clone appeared once. The CDR3 DNA is TGCGCCAGCACCCTCTCTGCAGGGGCCTACGAGCAGTACTTC. Its translation: CASTLSAGAYEQYF. V and J are TRBV5-1 and TRBJ2-7, with D possibly matching TRBD1 (6 bases). With 6 bases removed from V and 2 bases from J, the gap between germline ends came to 15 bases. CDR1 SGHRS and CDR2 YFSETQ come from the germline V gene. The CDR3 loop spans 14 amino acids.

The chain uses TRBV6-5 and TRBJ2-1, with 11 bases that match TRBD1. The junction had 6 bases not matched to a gene; V was cut back by 4 bases and J by 4 bases. The CDR3 contains 16 residues. Germline V gene sequence: CDR1 MNHEY, CDR2 SVGAGI. The CDR3 here is CASSLTGTGGYNEQFF. The CDR3 region has the DNA TGTGCCAGCAGTTTGACCGGGACAGGGGGTTACAATGAGCAGTTCTTC.

The chain combines TRBV28 with TRBJ1-2, with D perhaps TRBD1 (5 bases). CDR3 length: 12 residues. Trimming cost V 7 bases and J 6 bases, with 12 bases left between them. CDR1 is MDHEN, CDR2 SYDVKM, per germline. For the CDR3, the DNA is TGTGCCAGCACAACAGGTCCGGATGGCTACACCTTC. It yields the protein CASTTGPDGYTF.

Remarks on this clone: This same CDR3 is encoded by further DNA sequences in the sample. V and J are TRBV11-2 and TRBJ2-7; no clear D gene. The CDR3 has 12 residues. The V and J ends lost 3 bases and 0 bases respectively, with 3 bases between them. Germline lookup yields CDR1 SGHAT and CDR2 FQNNGV. CDR3 sequence: CASSFNSYEQYF. CDR3 in DNA: TGTGCCAGCAGCTTTAACTCCTACGAGCAGTACTTC.

This clone was seen a single time. The chain has TRBV5-1 and TRBJ2-7; 15 nucleotides line up with TRBD2. The V gene end was trimmed by 4 bases and the J gene end by 4 bases; junction bases not matched to a gene: 6. There are 16 residues in the CDR3. Germline V gene data show CDR1 as SGHRS and CDR2 as YFSETQ. As DNA, the CDR3 is TGCGCCAGCAGCATCGGACTAGCGGGAGGGATGTACGAGCAGTACTTC. This encodes CASSIGLAGGMYEQYF.